The sequence of this T cell receptor (beta chain) was determined in a study of T-cell memory formation after mild COVID-19. Study-wide context: Largely donor-specific sequence clusters came from a couple of donors. Study-level points and caveats: For contracting clones, CD4+ ones sat mainly in CM and EM, CD8+ in EMRA. CD4/CD8 balance characterized clones contracting day 15 to 85, and CD4+ skew characterized later expanders. Pre-infection memory showed some responding clones, and this suggested that cross-reactive memory joined.

This clonotype was detected many times. No antigen is known for it. This CDR3 comprises 13 residues. V lost 5 bases and J lost 4; bases outside the gene matches: 5. From the 5' RACE reads, TCRdb called clonotypes with MiXCR, one entry per CDR3 protein. The sample lists 400,000 to 500,000 distinct CDR3 sequences; 20% to 30% were seen once. The sample comprised PBMCs or a T cell subset sorted from them (not recorded which). The clonotype was recovered from an adult woman who had mild COVID-19 (a few samples of this study predate the infection). Cell type and time point are not known. The chain joins TRBV12-3 or TRBV12-4 to TRBJ2-7, with TRBD1 matching over 7 bases. CDR3: CASSMGTVYEQYF. CDR3 nucleotides: TGTGCCAGCAGTATGGGGACAGTATACGAGCAGTACTTC.